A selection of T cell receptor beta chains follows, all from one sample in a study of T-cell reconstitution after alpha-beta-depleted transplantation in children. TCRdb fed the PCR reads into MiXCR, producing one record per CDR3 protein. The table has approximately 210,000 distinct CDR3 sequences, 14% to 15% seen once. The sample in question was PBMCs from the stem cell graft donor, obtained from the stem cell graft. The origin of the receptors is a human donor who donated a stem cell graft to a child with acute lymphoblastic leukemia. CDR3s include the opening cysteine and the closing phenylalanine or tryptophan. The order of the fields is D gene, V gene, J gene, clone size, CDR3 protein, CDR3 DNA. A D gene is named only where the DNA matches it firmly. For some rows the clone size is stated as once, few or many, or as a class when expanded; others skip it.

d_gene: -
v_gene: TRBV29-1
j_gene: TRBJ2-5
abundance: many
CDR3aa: CSVETGFEETQYF
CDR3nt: TGCAGCGTTGAGACCGGTTTTGAAGAGACCCAGTACTTC

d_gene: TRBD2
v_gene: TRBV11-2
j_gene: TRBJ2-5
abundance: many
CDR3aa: CASRAGTSGTETQYF
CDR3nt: TGTGCCAGCAGAGCCGGGACTAGCGGGACTGAGACCCAGTACTTC

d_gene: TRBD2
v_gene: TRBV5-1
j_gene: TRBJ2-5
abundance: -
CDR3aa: CASSFGFTSGSQETQYF
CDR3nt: TGCGCCAGCAGCTTTGGGTTTACTAGCGGGAGCCAAGAGACCCAGTACTTC

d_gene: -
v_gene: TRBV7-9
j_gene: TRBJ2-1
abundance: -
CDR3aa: CASSLGASSYNEQFF
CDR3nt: TGTGCCAGCAGCTTAGGGGCGAGTTCCTACAATGAGCAGTTCTTC

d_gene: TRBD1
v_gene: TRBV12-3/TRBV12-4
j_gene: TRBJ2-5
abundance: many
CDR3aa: CASSRDSYQETQYF
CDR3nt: TGTGCCAGCAGTCGGGACAGTTACCAAGAGACCCAGTACTTC

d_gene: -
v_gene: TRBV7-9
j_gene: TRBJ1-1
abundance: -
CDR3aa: CASSLDVTAAFF
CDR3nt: TGTGCCAGCAGCTTAGATGTAACCGCAGCTTTCTTT

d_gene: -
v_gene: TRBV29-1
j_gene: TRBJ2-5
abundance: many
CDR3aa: CSVEGGTQYF
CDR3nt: TGCAGCGTTGAAGGGGGGACCCAGTACTTC

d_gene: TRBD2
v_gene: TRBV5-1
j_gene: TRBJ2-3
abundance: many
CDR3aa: CASRIAGGPADTQYF
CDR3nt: TGCGCCAGCAGGATAGCGGGAGGGCCAGCAGATACGCAGTATTTT

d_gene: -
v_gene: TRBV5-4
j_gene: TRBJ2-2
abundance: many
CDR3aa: CASRSDRDQGELFF
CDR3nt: TGTGCCAGCAGGTCGGACCGGGACCAGGGGGAGCTGTTTTTT

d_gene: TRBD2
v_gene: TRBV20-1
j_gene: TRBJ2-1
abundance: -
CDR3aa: CSARDHPTSGAHYNEQFF
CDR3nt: TGCAGTGCTAGAGATCACCCCACTAGCGGAGCCCACTACAATGAGCAGTTCTTC

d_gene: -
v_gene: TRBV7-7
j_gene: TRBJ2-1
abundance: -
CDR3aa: CASSLAGVRSYNEQFF
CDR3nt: TGTGCTAGCAGCTTAGCCGGGGTGAGGTCCTACAATGAGCAGTTCTTC

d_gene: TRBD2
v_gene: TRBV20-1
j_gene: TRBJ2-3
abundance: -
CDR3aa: CSASLGLAGRDTQYF
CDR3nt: TGCAGTGCTAGCCTTGGACTAGCGGGACGAGATACGCAGTATTTT

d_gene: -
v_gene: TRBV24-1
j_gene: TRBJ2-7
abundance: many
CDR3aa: CATSDRDNSYEQYF
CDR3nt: TGTGCCACCAGTGACCGGGACAACTCCTACGAGCAGTACTTC

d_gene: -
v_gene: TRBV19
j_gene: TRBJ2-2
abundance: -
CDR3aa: CASSPGLATGELFF
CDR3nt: TGTGCCAGTAGTCCGGGACTGGCCACCGGGGAGCTGTTTTTT

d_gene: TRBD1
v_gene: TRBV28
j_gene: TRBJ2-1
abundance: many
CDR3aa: CASSLYRGSSYNEQFF
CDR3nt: TGTGCCAGCAGTTTATACAGGGGTAGCTCCTACAATGAGCAGTTCTTC

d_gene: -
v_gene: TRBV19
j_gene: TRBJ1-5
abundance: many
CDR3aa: CASSTSLEVNQPQHF
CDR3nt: TGTGCCAGTAGTACTTCCCTAGAAGTTAATCAGCCCCAGCATTTT

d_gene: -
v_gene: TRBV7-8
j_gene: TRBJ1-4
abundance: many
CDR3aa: CASSPTHNRAEKLFF
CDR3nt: TGTGCCAGCAGCCCAACGCATAACAGGGCTGAAAAACTGTTTTTT

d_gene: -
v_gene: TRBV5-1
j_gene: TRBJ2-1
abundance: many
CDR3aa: CASRVDRDNEQFF
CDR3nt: TGCGCCAGCAGAGTCGATCGGGACAATGAGCAGTTCTTC

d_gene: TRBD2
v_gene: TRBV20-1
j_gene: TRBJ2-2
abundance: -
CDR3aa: CSASSREGVLNTGELFF
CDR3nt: TGCAGTGCTAGTAGCCGGGAGGGGGTACTGAACACCGGGGAGCTGTTTTTT

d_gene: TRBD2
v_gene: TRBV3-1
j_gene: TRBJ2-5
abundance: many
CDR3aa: CASSQPREGLETQYF
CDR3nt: TGTGCCAGCAGCCAACCACGGGAGGGCCTTGAGACCCAGTACTTC

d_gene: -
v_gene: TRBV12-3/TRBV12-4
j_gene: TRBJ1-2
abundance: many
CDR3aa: CASSLGLAGMSSGRAF
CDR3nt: TGTGCCAGCAGTTTAGGTCTTGCGGGGATGAGCAGTGGCCGGGCATTC

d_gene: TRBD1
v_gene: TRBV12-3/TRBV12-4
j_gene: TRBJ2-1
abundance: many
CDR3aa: CASSLWTGVQFF
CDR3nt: TGTGCCAGCAGTTTATGGACAGGCGTGCAGTTCTTC

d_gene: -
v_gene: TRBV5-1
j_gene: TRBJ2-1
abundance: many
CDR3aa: CASSIDRPSYNEQFF
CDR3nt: TGCGCCAGCAGCATCGATAGGCCCTCCTACAATGAGCAGTTCTTC

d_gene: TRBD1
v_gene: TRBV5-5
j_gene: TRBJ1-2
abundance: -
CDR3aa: CASSFGTEYGYTF
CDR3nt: TGTGCCAGCAGCTTTGGGACAGAATATGGCTACACCTTC

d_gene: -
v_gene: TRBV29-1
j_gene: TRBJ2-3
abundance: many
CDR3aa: CSDGTGSTNPGTQYF
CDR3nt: TGCAGCGACGGAACCGGGAGCACCAACCCCGGTACGCAGTATTTT

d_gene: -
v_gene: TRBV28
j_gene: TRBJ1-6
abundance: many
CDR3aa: CASEETANSPLHF
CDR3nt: TGTGCCAGCGAGGAGACGGCAAATTCACCCCTCCACTTT

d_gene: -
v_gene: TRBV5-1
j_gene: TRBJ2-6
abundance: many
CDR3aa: CASSPLANVLTF
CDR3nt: TGCGCCAGCAGCCCCTTAGCCAACGTCCTGACTTTC

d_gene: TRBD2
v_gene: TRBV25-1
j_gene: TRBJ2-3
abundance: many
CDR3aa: CASSEESRLADTDTQYF
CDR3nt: TGTGCCAGCAGTGAAGAGAGTAGACTAGCGGACACAGATACGCAGTATTTT

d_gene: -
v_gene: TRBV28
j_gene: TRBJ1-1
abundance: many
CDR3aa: CASRSIPNTEAFF
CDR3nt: TGTGCCAGCAGATCGATCCCGAACACTGAAGCTTTCTTT

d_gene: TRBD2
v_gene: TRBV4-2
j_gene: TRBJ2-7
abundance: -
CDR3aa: CASSPPTSGEPYEQYF
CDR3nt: TGTGCCAGCAGCCCACCAACTAGCGGGGAACCCTACGAGCAGTACTTC

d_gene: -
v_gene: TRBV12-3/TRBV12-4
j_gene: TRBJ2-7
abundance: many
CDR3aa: CASSFLQRSSYEQYF
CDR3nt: TGTGCCAGCAGTTTCCTCCAGCGGAGCTCCTACGAGCAGTACTTC

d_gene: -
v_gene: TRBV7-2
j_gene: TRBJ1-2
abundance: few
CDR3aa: CASSLQGFNYGYTF
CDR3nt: TGTGCCAGCAGCTTACAGGGGTTCAACTATGGCTACACCTTC

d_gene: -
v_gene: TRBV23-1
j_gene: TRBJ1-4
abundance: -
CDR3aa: CASSQSGRDEPREKLFF
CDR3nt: TGCGCCAGCAGTCAATCGGGCAGGGACGAGCCTCGTGAAAAACTGTTTTTT

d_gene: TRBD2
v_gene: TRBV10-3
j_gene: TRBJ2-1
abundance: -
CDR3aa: CAISESTSGHGNEQFF
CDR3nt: TGTGCCATCAGTGAGTCAACTAGCGGACATGGAAATGAGCAGTTCTTC

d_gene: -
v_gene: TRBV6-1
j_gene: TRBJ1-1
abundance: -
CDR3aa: CASSEVETGFKGEAFF
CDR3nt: TGTGCCAGCAGTGAAGTTGAGACAGGCTTTAAGGGAGAAGCTTTCTTT

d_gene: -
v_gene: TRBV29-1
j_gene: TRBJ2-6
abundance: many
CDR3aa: CSVGQRGNLWDGANVLTF
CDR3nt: TGCAGCGTTGGCCAACGGGGTAACCTGTGGGACGGGGCCAACGTCCTGACTTTC

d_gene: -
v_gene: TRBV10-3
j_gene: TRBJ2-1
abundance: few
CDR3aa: CAIGSSGNNEQFF
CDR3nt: TGTGCCATCGGCTCCTCCGGGAACAATGAGCAGTTCTTC

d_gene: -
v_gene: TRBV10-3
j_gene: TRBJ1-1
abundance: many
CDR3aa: CAISDQARVGTEAFF
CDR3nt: TGTGCCATCAGTGACCAGGCCCGCGTCGGCACTGAAGCTTTCTTT

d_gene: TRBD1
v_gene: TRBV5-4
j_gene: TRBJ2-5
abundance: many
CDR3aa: CASSWGQAAGAQYF
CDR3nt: TGTGCCAGCAGCTGGGGACAGGCTGCGGGTGCCCAGTACTTC

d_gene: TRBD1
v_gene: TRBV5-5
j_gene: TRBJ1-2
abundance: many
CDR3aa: CASSRTGTGYILYGYTF
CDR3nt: TGTGCCAGCAGCCGAACCGGGACAGGGTATATTTTGTATGGCTACACCTTC

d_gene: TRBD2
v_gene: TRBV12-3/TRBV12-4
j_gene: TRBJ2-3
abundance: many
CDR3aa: CASSLGLAGSTDTQYF
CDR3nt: TGTGCCAGCAGCCTAGGACTAGCGGGATCCACAGATACGCAGTATTTT

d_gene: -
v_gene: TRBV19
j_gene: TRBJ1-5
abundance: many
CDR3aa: CASSPRQVSSNQPQHF
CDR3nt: TGTGCCAGTAGTCCGCGACAGGTATCTAGCAATCAGCCCCAGCATTTT

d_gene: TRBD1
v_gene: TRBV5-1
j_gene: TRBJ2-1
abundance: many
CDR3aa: CASSLGGTGRYNEQFF
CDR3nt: TGCGCCAGCAGCTTGGGCGGGACAGGACGCTACAATGAGCAGTTCTTC

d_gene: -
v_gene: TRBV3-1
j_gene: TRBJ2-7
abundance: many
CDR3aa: CASSQGGWVNEQYF
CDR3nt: TGTGCCAGCAGCCAAGGTGGATGGGTCAACGAGCAGTACTTC

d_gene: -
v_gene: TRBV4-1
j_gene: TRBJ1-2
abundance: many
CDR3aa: CASSTGVSYGYGYTF
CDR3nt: TGCGCCAGCAGCACCGGCGTGTCGTACGGCTATGGCTACACCTTC

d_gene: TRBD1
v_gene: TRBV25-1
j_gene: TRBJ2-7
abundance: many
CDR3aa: CASSELTGGPSGEQYF
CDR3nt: TGTGCCAGCAGTGAATTAACAGGGGGACCGAGCGGCGAGCAGTACTTC

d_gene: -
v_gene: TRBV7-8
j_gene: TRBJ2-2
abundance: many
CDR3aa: CASSSSSGELFF
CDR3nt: TGTGCCAGCAGCTCATCCTCCGGGGAGCTGTTTTTT

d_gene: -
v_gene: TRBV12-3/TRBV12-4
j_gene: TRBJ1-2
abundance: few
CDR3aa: CASSFSLNYGYTF
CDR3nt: TGTGCCAGCAGTTTTTCCCTTAACTATGGCTACACCTTC

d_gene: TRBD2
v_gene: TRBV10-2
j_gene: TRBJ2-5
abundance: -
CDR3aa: CASSEWTSGSETQYF
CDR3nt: TGCGCCAGCAGTGAATGGACTAGCGGGAGCGAGACCCAGTACTTC

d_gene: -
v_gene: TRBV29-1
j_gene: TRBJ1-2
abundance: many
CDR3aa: CSVRTSPNYGYTF
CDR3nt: TGCAGCGTTCGGACATCTCCTAACTATGGCTACACCTTC